Listed below are T cell receptor beta chains from one sample, sequenced in a study of cytomegalovirus exposure and HLA in healthy donors. Libraries were prepared by immunoSEQ multiplex PCR; TCRdb keeps only in-frame clonotypes and omits some of them. The sample shows 90,000 to 150,000 clones, roughly 80% of them seen only once. The sequencing sample was made of PBMCs. The receptors stem from a woman aged 25 to 39 in good health and CMV-seropositive. Each CDR3 is given with its conserved first and last residue. D genes are given only for firm matches. A clone size is listed for some rows: how often the clone was seen (once, few, many), or a class if it is expanded.

cdr3_nt	cdr3_aa	d_call	clone_size	v_call	j_call
TGTGCCAGCAGCCCTGCGACTAGCGTACACCAAGAGACCCAGTACTTC	CASSPATSVHQETQYF	TRBD2	NA	TRBV13	TRBJ2-5
TGTGCCAGCAGCACAGCTCTTTACAATGAGCAGTTCTTC	CASSTALYNEQFF	NA	NA	TRBV7-7	TRBJ2-1
TGTGCCAGCAGCCGGTCTGAGGCGGGGGGGCGGCAAGAGACCCAGTACTTC	CASSRSEAGGRQETQYF	TRBD2	NA	TRBV4-2	TRBJ2-5
TGTGCCTGGAGTGTTTTAGCCGGCCACGAGCAGTACTTC	CAWSVLAGHEQYF	NA	NA	TRBV30	TRBJ2-7
TGTGCCACCAGCAGAGTTCGAGGGTCCTATAATTCACCCCTCCACTTT	CATSRVRGSYNSPLHF	NA	NA	TRBV15	TRBJ1-6
TGTGCCAGCAGTGCCCGCTACGAGCAGTACTTC	CASSARYEQYF	NA	few	TRBV6-1	TRBJ2-7
TGCAGCGACAACAGGGTCAAGTTCTTC	CSDNRVKFF	NA	NA	TRBV29-1	TRBJ2-1
TGTGCCAGCAGCAAAGCGGGGAGCCTCACCGGGGAGCTGTTTTTT	CASSKAGSLTGELFF	TRBD2	few	TRBV7-6	TRBJ2-2
TGTGCCAGCAGCTGGCCCGGACAGGGAGACTACGAGCAGTACTTC	CASSWPGQGDYEQYF	TRBD1	NA	TRBV7-9	TRBJ2-7
TGTTCCAGCAGCGATTCGCAGGGGGCCGAGGTGAACACTGAAGCTTTCTTT	CSSSDSQGAEVNTEAFF	TRBD1	NA	TRBV7-9	TRBJ1-1
TGTGCCAGCGCAGGGAACACTGAAGCTTTCTTT	CASAGNTEAFF	NA	NA	TRBV6-5	TRBJ1-1
TGTGCCAGCAGACCACAGGGCTCTGGAAACACCATATATTTT	CASRPQGSGNTIYF	NA	NA	TRBV7-6	TRBJ1-3
TGTGCCACCAGCAGACTAGAAAACACCATATATTTT	CATSRLENTIYF	NA	NA	TRBV15	TRBJ1-3